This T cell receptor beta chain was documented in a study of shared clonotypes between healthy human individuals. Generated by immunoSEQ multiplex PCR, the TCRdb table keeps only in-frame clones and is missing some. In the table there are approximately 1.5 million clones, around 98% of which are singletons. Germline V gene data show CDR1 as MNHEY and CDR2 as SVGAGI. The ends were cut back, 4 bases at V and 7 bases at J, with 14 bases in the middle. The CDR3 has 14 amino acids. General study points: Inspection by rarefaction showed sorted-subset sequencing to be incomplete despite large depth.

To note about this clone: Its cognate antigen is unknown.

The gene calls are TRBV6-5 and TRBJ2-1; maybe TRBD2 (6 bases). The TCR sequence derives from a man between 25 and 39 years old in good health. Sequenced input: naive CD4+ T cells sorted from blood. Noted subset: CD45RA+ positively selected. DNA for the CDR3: TGTGCCAGCAGTTCCCCGGGACTTTCTAATGAGCAGTTCTTC. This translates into CASSSPGLSNEQFF.